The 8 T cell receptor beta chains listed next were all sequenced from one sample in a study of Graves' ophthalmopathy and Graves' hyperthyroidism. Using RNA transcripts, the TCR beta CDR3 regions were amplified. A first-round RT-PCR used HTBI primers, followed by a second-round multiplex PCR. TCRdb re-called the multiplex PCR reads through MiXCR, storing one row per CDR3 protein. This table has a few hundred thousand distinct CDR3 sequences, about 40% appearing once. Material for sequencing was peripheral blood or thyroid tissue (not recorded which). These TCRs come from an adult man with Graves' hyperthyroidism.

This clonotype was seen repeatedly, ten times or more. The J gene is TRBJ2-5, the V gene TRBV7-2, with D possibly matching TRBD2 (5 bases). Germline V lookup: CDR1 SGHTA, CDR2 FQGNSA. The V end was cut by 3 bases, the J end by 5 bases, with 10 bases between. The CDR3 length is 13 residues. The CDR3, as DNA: TGTGCCAGCAGCTTTGAGGGTAGGGAGACCCAGTACTTC. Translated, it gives CASSFEGRETQYF.

CDR3 sequence reads: CSVEGGTLYEQYF. The CDR3, as DNA: TGCAGCGTTGAAGGGGGGACACTCTACGAGCAGTACTTC. This sequence joins TRBV29-1 and TRBJ2-7; the D gene is possibly TRBD1 (6 bases). Germline CDR1 is SQVTM and CDR2 is ANQGSEA. V was trimmed by 1 base and J by 3 bases, leaving 10 bases between them. The CDR3 runs to 13 residues.

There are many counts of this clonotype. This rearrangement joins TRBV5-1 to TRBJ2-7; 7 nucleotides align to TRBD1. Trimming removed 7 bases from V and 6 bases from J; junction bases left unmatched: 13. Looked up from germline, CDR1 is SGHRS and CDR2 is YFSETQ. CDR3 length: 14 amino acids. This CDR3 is CASRGGGQHAEQYF. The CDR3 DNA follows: TGCGCCAGCCGGGGTGGGGGACAGCATGCCGAGCAGTACTTC. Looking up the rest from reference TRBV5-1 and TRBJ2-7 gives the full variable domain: KAGVTQTPRYLIKTRGQQVTLSCSPISGHRSVSWYQQTPGQGLQFLFEYFSETQRNKGNFPGRFSGRQFSNSRSEMNVSTLELGDSALYLCASRGGGQHAEQYFGPGTRLTVT.

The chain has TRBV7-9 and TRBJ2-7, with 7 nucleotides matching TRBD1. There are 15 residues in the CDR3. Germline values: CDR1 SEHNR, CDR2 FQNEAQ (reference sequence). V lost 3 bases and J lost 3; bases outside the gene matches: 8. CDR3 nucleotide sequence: TGTGCCAGCAGCTTCCGGGACAGTCTTGGCTACGAGCAGTACTTC. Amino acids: CASSFRDSLGYEQYF.

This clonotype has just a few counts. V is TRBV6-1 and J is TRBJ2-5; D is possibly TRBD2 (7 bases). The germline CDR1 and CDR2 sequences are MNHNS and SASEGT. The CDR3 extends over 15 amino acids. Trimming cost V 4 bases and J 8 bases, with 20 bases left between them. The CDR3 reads CASSVPGRGRVTQYF. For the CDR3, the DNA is TGTGCCAGCAGTGTCCCAGGGAGGGGGAGAGTAACCCAGTACTTC.

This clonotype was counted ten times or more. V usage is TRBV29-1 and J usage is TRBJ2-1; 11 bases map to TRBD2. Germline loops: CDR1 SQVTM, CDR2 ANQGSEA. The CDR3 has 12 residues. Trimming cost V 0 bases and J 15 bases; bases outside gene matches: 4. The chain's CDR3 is CSVEEDGTSGFF. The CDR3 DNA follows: TGCAGCGTTGAAGAGGACGGGACTAGCGGGTTCTTC.

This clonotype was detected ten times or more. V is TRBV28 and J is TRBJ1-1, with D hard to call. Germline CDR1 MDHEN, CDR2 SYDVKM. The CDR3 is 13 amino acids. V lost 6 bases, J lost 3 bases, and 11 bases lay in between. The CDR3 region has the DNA TGTGCCAGCAGGAAGGACGGTGACACTGAAGCTTTCTTT. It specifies CASRKDGDTEAFF.

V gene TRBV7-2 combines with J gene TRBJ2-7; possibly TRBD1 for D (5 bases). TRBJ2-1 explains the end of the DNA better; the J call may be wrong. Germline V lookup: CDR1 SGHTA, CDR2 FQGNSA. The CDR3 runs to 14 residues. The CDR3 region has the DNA TGTGCCAGCTGTCTGGGTCAGGGAAACAATGAGCAGTTCTTC. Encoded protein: CASCLGQGNNEQFF.